This is a list of T cell receptor beta chains from one sample in a study of blood T cells in healthy people across ages. Each CDR3 protein is one row after TCRdb ran MiXCR on the 5' RACE reads. The sample gives around 1,700,000 distinct CDR3 sequences, under 30% of which show up once; 7.7% is in the top ten. The sequenced material came from blood. The source of these receptors is a woman aged 30 to 39 in good health. Each CDR3 is given with its conserved first and last residue. Each record gives: CDR3 DNA, CDR3 protein, D gene, CDR3 length, V gene, clone size, J gene. A D gene is named only where the DNA matches it firmly. Clone sizes are given selectively: once, few, many, or a class where the clone is expanded.

TGCGCCAGCATTAGGGGCGATGAGCAGTTCTTC,CASIRGDEQFF,NA,11,TRBV5-1,once,TRBJ2-1
TGTGCCACCAGTGATTCTACGTCCTCAAATGAAAAACTGTTTTTT,CATSDSTSSNEKLFF,NA,15,TRBV24-1,NA,TRBJ1-4
TGCGCCAGCAGCGGACAGCCCTCCACAGATACGCAGTATTTT,CASSGQPSTDTQYF,NA,14,TRBV5-1,few,TRBJ2-3
TGCAGTGCCCTACCCCGGGACGGGGGAAATCAGCCCCAGCATTTT,CSALPRDGGNQPQHF,NA,15,TRBV20-1,NA,TRBJ1-5
TGTGCCAGCAAACAGGGCCAAGAGACCCAGTACTTC,CASKQGQETQYF,NA,12,TRBV2,many,TRBJ2-5
TGTGCCCTGGGGGACAGCCCCTACGAGCAGTACTTC,CALGDSPYEQYF,TRBD1,12,TRBV2,many,TRBJ2-7
TGTGCCAGCAGTGCCGAGCTCACAGATGCGCAGTATTTT,CASSAELTDAQYF,NA,13,TRBV2,NA,TRBJ2-3
TGTGCCAGCAGTTTATTTCGAGGATTCGGCTACACCTTC,CASSLFRGFGYTF,NA,13,TRBV28,many,TRBJ1-2
TGTGCCATCGGCCCGGGACAGGGAGCAAATCAGCCCCAGCATTTT,CAIGPGQGANQPQHF,TRBD1,15,TRBV10-3,few,TRBJ1-5
TGTGCCAGCAGCACCCGGAGTTCGGCCAGGTATCATGGAGAGATGGGCGACGAGCAGTACTTC,CASSTRSSARYHGEMGDEQYF,NA,21,TRBV5-6,once,TRBJ2-7
TGCAGCGTTGAATTGGTCAGCCCTGGGGCCAACGTCCTGACTTTC,CSVELVSPGANVLTF,NA,15,TRBV29-1,many,TRBJ2-6
TGCAGTGCGCCACGTAGCGGGGGGCGAGAGACCCAGTACTTC,CSAPRSGGRETQYF,TRBD2,14,TRBV20-1,NA,TRBJ2-5
TGCAGTGCTAGGGGATGGAGTGGCGATCAGCCCCAGCATTTT,CSARGWSGDQPQHF,NA,14,TRBV20-1,NA,TRBJ1-5
TGCAGCGTTGGGCGCGGACGGCAACAAGAGACCCAGTACTTC,CSVGRGRQQETQYF,NA,14,TRBV29-1,many,TRBJ2-5
TGCGCCAGCAGCACCACTAGCGTGAGGACCTACAATGAGCAGTTCTTC,CASSTTSVRTYNEQFF,TRBD2,16,TRBV5-1,few,TRBJ2-1
TGTGCCAGCAGTAAAGACAGGGTCGAAGCTTTCTTT,CASSKDRVEAFF,TRBD1,12,TRBV12-3/TRBV12-4,NA,TRBJ1-1
TGTGCCAGCAGCTTGGTCCCCGGGACTAGCATCGCAGATACGCAGTATTTT,CASSLVPGTSIADTQYF,TRBD2,17,TRBV7-2,NA,TRBJ2-3